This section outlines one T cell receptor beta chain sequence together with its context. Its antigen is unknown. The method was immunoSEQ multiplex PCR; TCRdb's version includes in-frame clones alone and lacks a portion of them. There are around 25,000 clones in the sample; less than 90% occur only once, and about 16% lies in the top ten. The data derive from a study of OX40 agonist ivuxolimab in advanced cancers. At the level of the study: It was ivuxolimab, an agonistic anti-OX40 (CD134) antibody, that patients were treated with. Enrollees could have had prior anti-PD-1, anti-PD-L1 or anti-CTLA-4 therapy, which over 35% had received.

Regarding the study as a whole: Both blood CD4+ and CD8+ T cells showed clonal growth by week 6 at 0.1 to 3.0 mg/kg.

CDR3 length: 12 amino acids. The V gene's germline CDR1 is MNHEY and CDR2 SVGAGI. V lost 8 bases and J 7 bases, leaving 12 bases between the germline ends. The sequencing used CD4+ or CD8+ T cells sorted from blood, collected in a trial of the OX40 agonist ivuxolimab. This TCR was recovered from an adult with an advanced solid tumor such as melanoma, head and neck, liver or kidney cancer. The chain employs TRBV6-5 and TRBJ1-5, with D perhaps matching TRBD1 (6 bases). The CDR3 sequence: CASQTQGQPQHF. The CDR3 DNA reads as TGTGCCAGCCAGACACAGGGCCAGCCCCAGCATTTT.